The sequence of this T cell receptor (beta chain) was determined in a study of shared clonotypes between healthy human individuals. Only in-frame clones appear in the TCRdb table, and some are missing; sequencing was by immunoSEQ multiplex PCR. The repertoire includes some 1.4 million clones, roughly 95% of them detected once, and about 1% sits in the top ten. This CDR3 is built from 18 residues. The germline gives CDR1 GTSNPN, CDR2 SVGIG (reference sequence). The V and J ends lost 3 bases and 0 bases, in that order; junction bases with no gene match: 13. The clonotype was recovered from a young man in good health. This sequence joins TRBV30 and TRBJ1-3; 8 positions match TRBD1. Sequencing was done on a sample of naive CD4+ T cells sorted from blood. The subset is: CD45RA+ positively selected. CDR3 in amino acids: CAWSGRYGQGHSGNTIYF. In DNA, the CDR3 is TGTGCCTGGAGCGGCAGGTATGGACAGGGACACTCTGGAAACACCATATATTTT.